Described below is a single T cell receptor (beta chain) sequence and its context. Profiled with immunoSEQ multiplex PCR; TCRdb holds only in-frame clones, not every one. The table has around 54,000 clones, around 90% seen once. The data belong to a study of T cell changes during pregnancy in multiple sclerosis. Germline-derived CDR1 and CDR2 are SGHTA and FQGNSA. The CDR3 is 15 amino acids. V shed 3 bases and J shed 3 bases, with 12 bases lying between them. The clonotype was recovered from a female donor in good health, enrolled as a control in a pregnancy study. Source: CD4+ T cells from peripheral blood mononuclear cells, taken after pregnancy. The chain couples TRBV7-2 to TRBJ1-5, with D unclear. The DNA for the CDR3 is TGTGCCAGCAGCTTCCTTTCCGGGGACAATCAGCCCCAGCATTTT. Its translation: CASSFLSGDNQPQHF.